What follows is one TCR beta chain and its context. These data are taken from a study of technical replicates of blood from several donors. Sequencing was performed with immunoSEQ multiplex PCR; in TCRdb, only in-frame clones are kept and a portion is missing. This table has tens of thousands of clones, 95% to 98% appearing once. Germline-derived CDR1 and CDR2 are LGHNA and YNFKEQ. V dropped 0 bases and J dropped 0; count of bases not matched to a gene: 9. There are 18 residues in the CDR3. The sequence was collected from a human donor in good health. The chain joins TRBV4-2 to TRBJ2-7; 9 nucleotides match TRBD2. Sequencing was performed on T cells isolated from PBMCs. The CDR3 loop reads CASSQEGTLAGSSYEQYF. CDR3 nucleotide sequence: TGTGCCAGCAGCCAAGAGGGCACCCTAGCGGGGAGCTCCTACGAGCAGTACTTC.